This T cell receptor delta chain came from a study of γδ T cells in repeated Plasmodium falciparum infection. TCRdb re-called clones from the multiplex PCR reads via CATT. The data contain 75,000 to 95,000 delta-chain clones, over 0.75% of them singletons. Points on this clone: The TCRdb record carries a much larger clone's protein, which differs from this DNA's translation at residue 18; a read error is the likely cause, and the protein listed here is the DNA translation.

The CDR3 runs to 23 residues. V gave up 2 bases and J gave up 3 bases; unmatched junction bases: 24. Germline lookup yields CDR1 TSWWSYY and CDR2 QGS. Flow sorting of PBMC yielded separate Vgamma9/Vdelta2+ and Vdelta2-negative gammadelta T cell populations for bulk repertoire analysis. J is TRDJ1 and V is TRDV1, with 13 bases fitting TRDD3. The J gene, absent from TCRdb, was called here by matching the DNA to germline. The source material was gamma-delta T cells from blood. The sequence came from a pool of human donors (malaria-infected and uninfected, not separated). The CDR3 spells CALGEIGGTSSSYWGIRADKLIF. CDR3 nucleotide sequence: TGTGCTCTTGGGGAAATTGGGGGAACTTCCTCTTCATACTGGGGGATACGGGCCGATAAACTCATCTTT.